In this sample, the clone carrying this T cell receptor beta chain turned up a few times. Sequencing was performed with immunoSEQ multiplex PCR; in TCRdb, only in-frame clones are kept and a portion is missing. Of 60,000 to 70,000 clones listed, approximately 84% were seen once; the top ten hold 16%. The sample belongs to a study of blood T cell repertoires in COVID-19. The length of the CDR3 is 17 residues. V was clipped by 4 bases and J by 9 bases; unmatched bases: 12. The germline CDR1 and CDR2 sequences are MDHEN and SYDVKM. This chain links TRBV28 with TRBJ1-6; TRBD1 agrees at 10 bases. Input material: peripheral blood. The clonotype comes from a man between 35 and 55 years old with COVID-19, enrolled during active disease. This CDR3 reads CASSSAGQGGQGSPLHF. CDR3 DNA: TGTGCCAGCAGTTCCGCCGGACAGGGGGGTCAGGGTTCACCCCTCCACTTT.